This T cell receptor beta chain appears in the sequencing data of a study of CD8 T cells in ankylosing spondylitis. Whole-study results and caveats: Characteristic of ankylosing spondylitis blood, it appeared, was a TCR beta motif comprising several highly homologous variants. Before this, some motif variants had been reported in reactive arthritis synovial fluid and blood.

TCRdb reprocessed the 5' RACE reads via MiXCR and lists one record per CDR3 protein. In the table there are 200,000 to 250,000 distinct CDR3 sequences, 10% of which are singletons. This clonotype was observed at least ten times. Its specificity is not known. The CDR3 runs to 14 residues. V lost 2 bases, J lost 4 bases, and 11 bases lay in between. The chain joins TRBV12-3 or TRBV12-4 to TRBJ1-2; TRBD1 is a possible D gene (6 bases). This sequence was found in a male donor with ankylosing spondylitis or in good health (not recorded which). Sequencing was performed on blood, either unsorted or a sorted T cell fraction (not recorded which). In nucleotides, the CDR3 is TGTGCCAGCAGTTTAAGGGGGGGAGTCTATGGCTACACCTTC. This codes for CASSLRGGVYGYTF.